This T cell receptor beta chain emerged from a study of control samples from healthy donors and cancer patients. Germline V gene sequence: CDR1 MNHEY, CDR2 SMNVEV (reference sequence). The CDR3 has 15 residues. Trimming removed 0 bases from V and 4 bases from J, with 12 bases in between. Repertoires were generated with immunoSEQ multiplex PCR, while TCRdb's copy carries only in-frame clones and drops some. The table has approximately 150,000 clones, 96% seen once. The specimen was blood. V usage is TRBV27 and J usage is TRBJ1-1; possibly TRBD1 for D (5 bases). The clonotype originates from a woman in her 30s in good health. The chain's CDR3 is CASSLSRGFSTEAFF. The CDR3 DNA is TGTGCCAGCAGTTTATCAAGGGGCTTTAGCACTGAAGCTTTCTTT.